This T cell receptor beta chain originates from a study of blood T cell repertoires in COVID-19. In the study overall: PBMCs, B-cell-depleted T cells, or T cells were the source of the cDNA or gDNA that made up the material.

Germline V gene lookup returns CDR1 SGHRS and CDR2 YFSETQ. The V and J ends lost 1 base and 8 bases, in that order; junction bases with no gene match: 7. The CDR3 runs to 14 residues. Repertoires were generated with immunoSEQ multiplex PCR, while TCRdb's copy carries only in-frame clones and drops some. The repertoire consists of fewer than 350,000 clones, with around nine tenths occurring once and the leading ten covering about 9.5%. The sequencing sample was made of PBMCs or T cells enriched from blood (not recorded which). The rearrangement uses TRBV5-1 and TRBJ1-2; 8 bases are shared with TRBD1. This TCR was sampled from a woman aged 40 to 49 who had recovered from COVID-19. CDR3 region: CASSLTDRDSGYTF. The DNA of the CDR3 is TGCGCCAGCAGCTTGACGGACAGGGATTCCGGCTACACCTTC.